The rows below give T cell receptor beta chains drawn from one sample of a study of lymphopenia after photon versus proton radiotherapy. Sequencing used immunoSEQ multiplex PCR; TCRdb keeps in-frame clones, though not all of them. The sample lists some 26,000 clones; around four fifths were seen once. This specimen consisted of peripheral blood, obtained from a patient treated with photon-based radiotherapy. Every receptor here comes from a woman in her forties or fifties with pancreatic cancer. The CDR3 runs from the conserved cysteine through the conserved F or W. Fields, in order: CDR3 DNA, CDR3 protein, clone size, D gene, J gene, V gene. The D gene is left open where the match is weak. Some rows mark clone size as missing; the rest say once, few, many or name a class of expanded clone.

CDR3nt: TGTGCCAGCAGCTTGCCCGGGACAGGGGAGACCCAGTACTTC
CDR3aa: CASSLPGTGETQYF
abundance: -
d_gene: TRBD1
j_gene: TRBJ2-5
v_gene: TRBV5-6

CDR3nt: TGTGCCAGCAGGCCGACAGGGGACAGGAATGAAAAACTGTTTTTT
CDR3aa: CASRPTGDRNEKLFF
abundance: -
d_gene: TRBD1
j_gene: TRBJ1-4
v_gene: TRBV7-2

CDR3nt: TGTGCCAGCCGCGACAGGGATCGCCAGCCCCAGCATTTT
CDR3aa: CASRDRDRQPQHF
abundance: few
d_gene: TRBD1
j_gene: TRBJ1-5
v_gene: TRBV19

CDR3nt: TGTGCCAGCAGCAGTGCGGGGACAGACACCGGGGAGCTGTTTTTT
CDR3aa: CASSSAGTDTGELFF
abundance: -
d_gene: -
j_gene: TRBJ2-2
v_gene: TRBV11-3

CDR3nt: TGTGCCAGCAGCATGACAGGGTTCTCTGGAAACACCATATATTTT
CDR3aa: CASSMTGFSGNTIYF
abundance: -
d_gene: TRBD1
j_gene: TRBJ1-3
v_gene: TRBV5-6

CDR3nt: TGTGCCAGCAGCCGACAGGGGGCTAGTGAAAAACTGTTTTTT
CDR3aa: CASSRQGASEKLFF
abundance: -
d_gene: TRBD1
j_gene: TRBJ1-4
v_gene: TRBV14

CDR3nt: TGTGCCTGGAGTGTACCCTCTCCCTTTGGGGGGAAAGCTTTCTTT
CDR3aa: CAWSVPSPFGGKAFF
abundance: -
d_gene: -
j_gene: TRBJ1-1
v_gene: TRBV30

CDR3nt: TGTGCCATCCAACCGACAGGGTACGAGCAGTACTTC
CDR3aa: CAIQPTGYEQYF
abundance: medium-sized
d_gene: TRBD1
j_gene: TRBJ2-7
v_gene: TRBV2

CDR3nt: TGCGCCAGCAGCTTGGATGCAGGGGGGGTGGCCTCCTACGAGCAGTACTTC
CDR3aa: CASSLDAGGVASYEQYF
abundance: -
d_gene: -
j_gene: TRBJ2-7
v_gene: TRBV5-1

CDR3nt: TGTGCCTGGAGTGTACTGGGGGCAGGGAGCAACGAGCAGTACTTC
CDR3aa: CAWSVLGAGSNEQYF
abundance: -
d_gene: -
j_gene: TRBJ2-7
v_gene: TRBV30

CDR3nt: TGTGCCAGCAGAACAGGGGGCTATGGCTACACCTTC
CDR3aa: CASRTGGYGYTF
abundance: -
d_gene: TRBD1
j_gene: TRBJ1-2
v_gene: TRBV6-5

CDR3nt: TGTGCCAGCACCCGGGACTCCCTCGTTGGGGATACGCAGTATTTT
CDR3aa: CASTRDSLVGDTQYF
abundance: -
d_gene: -
j_gene: TRBJ2-3
v_gene: TRBV27

CDR3nt: TGCAGTGCCGGACAGGCCGGAGGCTACACCTTC
CDR3aa: CSAGQAGGYTF
abundance: -
d_gene: TRBD1
j_gene: TRBJ1-2
v_gene: TRBV20-1

CDR3nt: TGCAGCGTTGCAGGACTAGCGGGAGGCCAACGCTCCTACAATGAGCAGTTCTTC
CDR3aa: CSVAGLAGGQRSYNEQFF
abundance: -
d_gene: TRBD2
j_gene: TRBJ2-1
v_gene: TRBV29-1

CDR3nt: TGTGCCACCGGTACGAGGAATGAGCAGTTCTTC
CDR3aa: CATGTRNEQFF
abundance: -
d_gene: -
j_gene: TRBJ2-1
v_gene: TRBV28

CDR3nt: TGTGCCAGCACAAACAGCGGGAGAAGCGAGCAGTACTTC
CDR3aa: CASTNSGRSEQYF
abundance: -
d_gene: TRBD2
j_gene: TRBJ2-7
v_gene: TRBV27

CDR3nt: TGTGCCAGCAGTGAGGTGGATACCCAGTACTTC
CDR3aa: CASSEVDTQYF
abundance: -
d_gene: -
j_gene: TRBJ2-5
v_gene: TRBV2

CDR3nt: TGTGCCAGTAAAAGGGAAAGCTCTGGGGCCAACGTCCTGACTTTC
CDR3aa: CASKRESSGANVLTF
abundance: -
d_gene: -
j_gene: TRBJ2-6
v_gene: TRBV19

CDR3nt: TGCGCCAGCAGCCAAGAACAGGGGGAAGGTAGGAGCGACGAGCAGTACTTC
CDR3aa: CASSQEQGEGRSDEQYF
abundance: -
d_gene: TRBD1
j_gene: TRBJ2-7
v_gene: TRBV4-1

CDR3nt: TGTGCCAGCAGCTTTAAACCTAGCAATCAGCCCCAGCATTTT
CDR3aa: CASSFKPSNQPQHF
abundance: -
d_gene: -
j_gene: TRBJ1-5
v_gene: TRBV5-6

CDR3nt: TGTGCCACCAGCAGCCAATCAAACCTACTAGTCTTC
CDR3aa: CATSSQSNLLVF
abundance: -
d_gene: -
j_gene: TRBJ2-7
v_gene: TRBV15